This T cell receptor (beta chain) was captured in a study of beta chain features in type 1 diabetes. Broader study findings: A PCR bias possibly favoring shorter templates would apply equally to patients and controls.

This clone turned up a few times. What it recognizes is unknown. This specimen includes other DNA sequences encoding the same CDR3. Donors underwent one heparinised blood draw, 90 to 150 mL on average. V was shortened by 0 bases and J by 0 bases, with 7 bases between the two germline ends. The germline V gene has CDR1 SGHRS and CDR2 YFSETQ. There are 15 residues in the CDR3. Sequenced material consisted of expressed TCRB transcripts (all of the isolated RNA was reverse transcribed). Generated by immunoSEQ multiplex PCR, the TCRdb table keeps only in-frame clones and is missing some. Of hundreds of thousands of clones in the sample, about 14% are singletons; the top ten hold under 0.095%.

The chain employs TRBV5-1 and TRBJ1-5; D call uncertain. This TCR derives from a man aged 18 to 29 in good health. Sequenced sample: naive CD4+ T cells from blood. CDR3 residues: CASSLEGNSNQPQHF. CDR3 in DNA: TGCGCCAGCAGCTTGGAGGGTAATAGCAATCAGCCCCAGCATTTT.